The source of this T cell receptor beta chain is a study of T cells after yellow fever vaccination. Across the whole study: Those fractions that held only low numbers of cells were prepared using the SMART-Seq v4 Ultra Low Input RNA kit.

Notes on this clonotype: Its matching antigen is unknown.

Trimming pared 3 bases from V and 10 bases from J, leaving 13 bases between. Germline assignment: CDR1 KGHSH and CDR2 LQKENI. The CDR3 covers 13 residues. Overall study findings and caveats: The secondary response showed a weaker magnitude and a faster peak, day 5 versus 15.

TCRdb called the 5' RACE reads again in MiXCR, with one record for every CDR3 protein. This sample has 200,000 to 300,000 distinct CDR3 sequences, with over 10% found just once. The material sequenced was CD4+ T cells sorted from PBMCs, taken 45 days after the yellow fever booster vaccination. The chain couples TRBV18 to TRBJ2-1; maybe TRBD2 (6 bases). This TCR came from a young man who received the YFV17D yellow fever vaccine. CDR3 sequence: CASSPGLAREQFF. Written as DNA, the CDR3 is TGTGCCAGCTCACCGGGACTCGCCAGAGAGCAGTTCTTC. Variable domain in full (rest from reference TRBV18 and TRBJ2-1): NAGVMQNPRHLVRRRGQEARLRCSPMKGHSHVYWYRQLPEEGLKFMVYLQKENIIDESGMPKERFSAEFPKEGPSILRIQQVVRGDSAAYFCASSPGLAREQFFGPGTRLTVL.